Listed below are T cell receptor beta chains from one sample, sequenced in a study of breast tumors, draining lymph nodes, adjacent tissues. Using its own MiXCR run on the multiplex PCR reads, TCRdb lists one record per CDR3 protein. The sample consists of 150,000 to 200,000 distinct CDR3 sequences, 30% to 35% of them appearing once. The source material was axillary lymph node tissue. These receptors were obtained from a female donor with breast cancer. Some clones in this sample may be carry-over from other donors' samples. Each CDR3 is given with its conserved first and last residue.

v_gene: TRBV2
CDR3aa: CASSLLGFYEQYF

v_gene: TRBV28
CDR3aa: CASSFFDGQKDGETQYF

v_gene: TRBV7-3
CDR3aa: CASSLVGQGFDTQYF

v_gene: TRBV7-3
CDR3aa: CASSSGIRTDTQYF

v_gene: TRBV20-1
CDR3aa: CSATTSGRADTQYF

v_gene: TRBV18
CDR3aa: CASSPAEGETQHF

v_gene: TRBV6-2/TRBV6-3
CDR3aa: CASKRQGDGYTF

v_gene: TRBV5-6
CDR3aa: CASSLGSWVVGWTEAFF

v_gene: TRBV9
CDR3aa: CASSDRTGVLSGNTIYF

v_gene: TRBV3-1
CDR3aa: CASSQNAGPYGYTF

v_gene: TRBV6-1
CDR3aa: CASMGEETQYF

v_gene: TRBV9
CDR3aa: CASSASVEWTYGYTF

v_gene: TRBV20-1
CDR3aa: CSAGSGRGTYEQYF

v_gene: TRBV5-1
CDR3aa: CASELGQTSEKLFF

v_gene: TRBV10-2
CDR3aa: CASSDNRGDTDTQYF

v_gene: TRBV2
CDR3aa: CATGTETQYF